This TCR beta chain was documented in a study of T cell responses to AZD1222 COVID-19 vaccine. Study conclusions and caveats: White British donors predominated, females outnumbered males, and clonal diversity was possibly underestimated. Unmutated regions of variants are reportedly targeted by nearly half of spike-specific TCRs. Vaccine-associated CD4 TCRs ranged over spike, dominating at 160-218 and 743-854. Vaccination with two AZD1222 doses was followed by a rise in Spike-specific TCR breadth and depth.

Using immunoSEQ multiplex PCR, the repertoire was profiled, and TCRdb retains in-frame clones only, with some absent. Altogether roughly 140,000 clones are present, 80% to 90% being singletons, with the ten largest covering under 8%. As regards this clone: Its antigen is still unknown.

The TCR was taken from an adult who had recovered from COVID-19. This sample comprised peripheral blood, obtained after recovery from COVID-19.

CDR3: CASSAKMQGNLKWNTIYF. CDR3 nucleotide sequence: TGTGCCAGCAGTGCCAAAATGCAGGGTAATTTGAAGTGGAACACCATATATTTT. V usage is TRBV6-1 and J usage is TRBJ1-3, with D perhaps TRBD1 (5 bases). The V gene lost 4 bases and the J gene lost 7 bases, with 26 bases spanning the gap. CDR1 is MNHNS, CDR2 SASEGT, per germline. The CDR3 consists of 18 residues.